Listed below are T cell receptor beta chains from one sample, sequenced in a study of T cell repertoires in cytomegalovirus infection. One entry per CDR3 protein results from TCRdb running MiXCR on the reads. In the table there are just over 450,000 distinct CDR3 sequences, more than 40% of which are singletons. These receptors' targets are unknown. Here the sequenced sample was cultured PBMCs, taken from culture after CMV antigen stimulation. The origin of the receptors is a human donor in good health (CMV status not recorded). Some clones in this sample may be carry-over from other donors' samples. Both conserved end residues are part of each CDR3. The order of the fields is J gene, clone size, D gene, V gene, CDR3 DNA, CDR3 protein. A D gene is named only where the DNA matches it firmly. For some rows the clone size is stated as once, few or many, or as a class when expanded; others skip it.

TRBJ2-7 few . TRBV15 TGTGCCACCAGCAATTACCCGCAGGGAATCTACGAGCAGTACTTC CATSNYPQGIYEQYF
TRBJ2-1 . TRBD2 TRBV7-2 TGTGCCAGCAGCTCAGCGGGACTAGCGGGAGAAAATGAGCAGTTCTTC CASSSAGLAGENEQFF
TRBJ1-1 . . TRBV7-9 TGTGCCAGCAGCCGCTATGACACTGAAGCTTTCTTT CASSRYDTEAFF
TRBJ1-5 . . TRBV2 TGTGCCAGCAGGGAAGGACTTGGGTACGGTCAGCCCCAGCATTTT CASREGLGYGQPQHF
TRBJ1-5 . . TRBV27 TGTGCCAGCAGTTCCCACTCCAATGCGCCCAATAGCAATCAGCCCCAGCATTTT CASSSHSNAPNSNQPQHF
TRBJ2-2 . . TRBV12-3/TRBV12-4 TGTGCCAGCAGACCCACAGGGTCGTTAAACACCGGGGAGCTGTTTTTT CASRPTGSLNTGELFF
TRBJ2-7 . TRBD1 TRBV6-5 TGTGCCAGCAGTTTGGTGTCGGGCGGTGGGACAGCCTTATTCTACGAGCAGTACTTC CASSLVSGGGTALFYEQYF
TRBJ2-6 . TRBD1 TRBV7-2 TGTGCCAGCAGCCCCCGCTGGGGACAGGGTTCCTCTGGGGCCAACGTCCTGACTTTC CASSPRWGQGSSGANVLTF
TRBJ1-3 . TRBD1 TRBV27 TGTGCCAGCGCTTCTGACAGGGGGCGAAGAAACACCATATATTTT CASASDRGRRNTIYF
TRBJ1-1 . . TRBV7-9 TGTGCCAGCAGCTTAGTCAGGGAGGGCACTGAAGCTTTCTTT CASSLVREGTEAFF
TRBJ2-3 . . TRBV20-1 TGCAGTGCTAGGGGGGGACCCTGGGGCACAGATACGCAGTATTTT CSARGGPWGTDTQYF
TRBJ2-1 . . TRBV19 TGTGCCAGTAGGGGTGGAGGGGGCGCGTACAATGAGCAGTTCTTC CASRGGGGAYNEQFF
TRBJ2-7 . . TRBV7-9 TGTGCTAGCAGCTTACCAACTTGGGGTACCGAGCAGTACTTC CASSLPTWGTEQYF
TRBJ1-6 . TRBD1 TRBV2 TGTGCCGGCAGGGACAGCCTGAATTCACCCCTCCACTTT CAGRDSLNSPLHF
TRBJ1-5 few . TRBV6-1 TGTGCCAGCAGCTCAAGGCGGGGGAGCAATCAGCCCCAGCATTTT CASSSRRGSNQPQHF
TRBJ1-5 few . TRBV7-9 TGTGCCAGCAGCGCGGGATTTAGCAATCAGCCCCAGCATTTT CASSAGFSNQPQHF
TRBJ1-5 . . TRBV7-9 TGTGCCAGCAGCCCGACGGGGAGGCCCCAGCATTTT CASSPTGRPQHF
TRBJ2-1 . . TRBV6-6 TGTGCCAGCAGTTACTCTGAGGGGGATGAGCAGTTCTTC CASSYSEGDEQFF
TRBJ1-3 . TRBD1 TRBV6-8 TGTGCCAGCAGCGCGGACAGGGCAACTGGAAACACCATATATTTT CASSADRATGNTIYF
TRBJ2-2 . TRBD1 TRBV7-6 TGTGCCAGCACCCGTCAACAGGGGTGGGGGGAGCTGTTTTTT CASTRQQGWGELFF
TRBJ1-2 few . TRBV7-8 TGTGCCAGCAGCTTAGGTCTGGGACCCTACTATGGCTACACCTTC CASSLGLGPYYGYTF
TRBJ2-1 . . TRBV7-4 TGTGCCAGCACCGCGTCGGTGGGACCCTCCTACAATGAGCAGTTCTTC CASTASVGPSYNEQFF
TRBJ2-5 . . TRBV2 TGTGCCAGCAGTGTTGAGGGAGTCCAAGAGACCCAGTACTTC CASSVEGVQETQYF
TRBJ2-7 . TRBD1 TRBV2 TGTGCCAGCAGGTTGGGACAGCCCTACGAGCAGTACTTC CASRLGQPYEQYF
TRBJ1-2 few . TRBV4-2 TGTGCCAGCAGCCAAGATGTTGGGCTGGGGGGGGCTGAAGGCTACACCTTC CASSQDVGLGGAEGYTF
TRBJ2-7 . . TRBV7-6 TGTGCCAGCAGCGCCTCGGCTGTCATGGGGGAGCAGTACTTC CASSASAVMGEQYF
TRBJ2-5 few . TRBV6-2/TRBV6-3 TGTGCCAGCAGAGGTTTCGAGCGGGAGACCCAGTACTTC CASRGFERETQYF
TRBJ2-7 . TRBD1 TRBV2 TGTGCCACGGGACAGGGTTGGGAGCAGTACTTC CATGQGWEQYF
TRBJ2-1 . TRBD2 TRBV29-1 TGCAGCGTCCGGGCCCTAGCGGGCATCTACAATGAGCAGTTCTTC CSVRALAGIYNEQFF
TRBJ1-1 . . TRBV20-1 TGCAGTGCGGGGACGGACCGCACTGAAGCTTTCTTT CSAGTDRTEAFF
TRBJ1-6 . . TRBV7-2 TGTGCCAGCAGCTTAAATGGGGTACATAATTCACCCCTCCACTTT CASSLNGVHNSPLHF
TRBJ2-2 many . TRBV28 TGTGCCAGCAGTTTAGGCGGATACACCGGGGAGCTGTTTTTT CASSLGGYTGELFF
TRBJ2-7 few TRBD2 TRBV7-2 TGTGCCAGCAGCCAGCGGGGATCCCTCGAGCAGTACTTC CASSQRGSLEQYF
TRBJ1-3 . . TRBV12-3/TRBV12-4 TGTGCCAGCAGTTCCGAGCGACCCTTCTCTGGAAACACCATATATTTT CASSSERPFSGNTIYF
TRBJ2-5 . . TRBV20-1 TGCAGTGCTAGAGATGCCCGGGAACAACAAGAGACCCAGTACTTC CSARDAREQQETQYF
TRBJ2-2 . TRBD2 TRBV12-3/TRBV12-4 TGTGCCAGCAGTTTGACTAGCGGGAGGATATCGAACACCGGGGAGCTGTTTTTT CASSLTSGRISNTGELFF
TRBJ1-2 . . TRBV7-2 TGTGCCAGCAGCTTACTGTCGGGGGGAGGCTATGGCTACACCTTC CASSLLSGGGYGYTF
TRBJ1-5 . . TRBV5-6 TGTGCCAGCAGCTTGGCCACATCGGGCATGAGGGATCAGCCCCAGCATTTT CASSLATSGMRDQPQHF
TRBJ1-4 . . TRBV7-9 TGTGCCAGCAGTTCTCCATGGGATGAAAAACTGTTTTTT CASSSPWDEKLFF
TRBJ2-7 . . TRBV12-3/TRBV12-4 TGTGCCAGCAGTCCCGGAAATGCCTACTCCTACGAGCAGTACTTC CASSPGNAYSYEQYF
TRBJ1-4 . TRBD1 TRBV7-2 TGTGCCAGCAGCTTAGCGGGGACAGAGAATGAAAAACTGTTTTTT CASSLAGTENEKLFF
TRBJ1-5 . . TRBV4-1 TGCGCCAGCAGCCAAGACAGAACACAGCCCCAGCATTTT CASSQDRTQPQHF
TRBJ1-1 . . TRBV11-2 TGTGCCAGCAGCTTAGTGCGGCAGGAAGCTTTCTTT CASSLVRQEAFF
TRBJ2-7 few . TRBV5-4 TGTGCCAGCAGCTTGGAGGGACTCAGGGCCCGCTCCTACGAGCAGTACTTC CASSLEGLRARSYEQYF
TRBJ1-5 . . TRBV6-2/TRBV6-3 TGTGCCAGCAGTTACGAATCGGCAGTCAATCAGCCCCAGCATTTT CASSYESAVNQPQHF
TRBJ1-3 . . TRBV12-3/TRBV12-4 TGTGCCAGCAGTTTTGCTTCCCGCTCTGGAAACACCATATATTTT CASSFASRSGNTIYF
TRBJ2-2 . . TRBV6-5 TGTGCCAGCAGTCGGTGGCAGGTCACCGGGGAGCTGTTTTTT CASSRWQVTGELFF
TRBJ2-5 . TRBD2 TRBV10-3 TGTGCCATCAGTGGCCAGCGGGAGTCCCAAGAGACCCAGTACTTC CAISGQRESQETQYF
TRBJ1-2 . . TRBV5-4 TGTGCCAGCACCACTAAAGGGGGGGGCGACTATGGCTACACCTTC CASTTKGGGDYGYTF
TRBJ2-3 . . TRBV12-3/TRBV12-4 TGTGCCAGCAGTAACCCAGGGGAGGGGGACACAGATACGCAGTATTTT CASSNPGEGDTDTQYF
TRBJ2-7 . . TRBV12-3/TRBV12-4 TGTGCCAGCAGTTTTCGGAGGAGCGAGCAGTACTTC CASSFRRSEQYF
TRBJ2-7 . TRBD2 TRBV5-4 TGTGCCAGCAGCCCACTAGCGGGAGACCAGAACGAGCAGTACTTC CASSPLAGDQNEQYF
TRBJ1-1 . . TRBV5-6 TGTGCCAGCAGCTTGGGTTGGCAGCAGAACACTGAAGCTTTCTTT CASSLGWQQNTEAFF
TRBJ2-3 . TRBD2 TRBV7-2 TGTGCCAGCAGCTCTAGCGGGGGGGTGGCAGATACGCAGTATTTT CASSSSGGVADTQYF